The 16 T cell receptor beta chains listed next were all sequenced from one sample in a study of T cell responses to AZD1222 COVID-19 vaccine. Measured with immunoSEQ multiplex PCR; TCRdb has only the in-frame clones, and not every one. In the table there are approximately 100,000 clones, about 89% of which are singletons. The material sequenced was peripheral blood, taken on day 0 of AZD1222 vaccination. The receptors were gathered from an adult in good health.

The V gene is TRBV6-6, the J gene TRBJ1-1; a possible D gene is TRBD1 (5 bases). The germline V gene has CDR1 MNHNY and CDR2 SVGAGI (reference sequence). The CDR3 sequence is 15 residues long. The V end was cut by 4 bases, the J end by 5 bases, with 17 bases between. The CDR3 nucleotides read TGTGCCAGCAGTTTTTCTCCCAACGGGGGGACTGAAGCTTTCTTT. It yields the protein CASSFSPNGGTEAFF.

This chain uses TRBV7-9 with TRBJ1-2; D is ambiguous. This CDR3 contains 15 residues. Trimming took off 1 base at V and 7 bases at J, with 16 bases between the two ends. Germline V CDR1 and CDR2: SEHNR, FQNEAQ (reference sequence). DNA for the CDR3: TGTGCCAGCAGCTTAGTGGTGGTAGCTTATGGTGGCTACACCTTC. This codes for CASSLVVVAYGGYTF.

The J gene is TRBJ1-2, the V gene TRBV19, with D possibly matching TRBD1 (6 bases). Germline lookup yields CDR1 LNHDA and CDR2 SQIVND (reference sequence). The CDR3 loop spans 15 amino acids. Trimming shortened V by 3 bases and J by 4 bases, and 15 bases separated the two germline ends. The CDR3 bases are TGTGCCAGTAGTATTAGCGGGGGCGGCTCCTATGGCTACACCTTC. It translates to CASSISGGGSYGYTF.

The chain couples TRBV7-9 to TRBJ2-7; TRBD1 aligns across 8 bases. The CDR3 has 18 amino acids. V lost 4 bases, J lost 0 bases, and 14 bases stayed unmatched. Germline V CDR1 and CDR2: SEHNR, FQNEAQ (reference sequence). CDR3 DNA: TGTGCCAGCAGCTCGGACAGGGCCATATTTCCTAGCTCCTACGAGCAGTACTTC. Translating gives CASSSDRAIFPSSYEQYF.

The chain uses TRBV28 and TRBJ1-1, with no clear D. CDR1 and CDR2 (germline): MDHEN, SYDVKM. Trimming removed 6 bases at V and 3 bases at J, with 11 bases between. The CDR3 consists of 13 residues. The CDR3 is CASSGSWDTEAFF. The DNA of the CDR3 is TGTGCCAGCAGCGGGAGCTGGGACACTGAAGCTTTCTTT.

This chain connects TRBV3-1 (or the pseudogene TRBV3-2) to TRBJ2-7, with TRBD2 matching 10 bases. Germline values: CDR1 LGHDT, CDR2 YNNKEL (reference sequence). The V segment lost 4 bases and the J segment 0 bases; nucleotides outside the gene matches: 9. The CDR3 has 17 residues. The CDR3 sequence: CASSPSGLARSSYEQYF. The CDR3 nucleotides read TGTGCCAGCAGCCCATCGGGACTAGCGAGGAGCTCCTACGAGCAGTACTTC.

The V and J genes are TRBV3-1 (or the pseudogene TRBV3-2) and TRBJ1-3; the D is unclear. This CDR3 spans 14 amino acids. With 8 bases removed from V and 2 bases from J, the gap between germline ends came to 13 bases. The germline V gene has CDR1 LGHDT and CDR2 YNNKEL (reference sequence). The CDR3 sequence: CASSPAATGNTIYF. Written as DNA, the CDR3 is TGTGCCAGCTCCCCCGCGGCAACTGGAAACACCATATATTTT.

This sequence joins TRBV9 and TRBJ1-3; 7 bases line up with TRBD1. Germline lookup yields CDR1 SGDLS and CDR2 YYNGEE. The CDR3 spans 17 residues. With V trimmed by 0 bases and J by 0 bases, 6 bases remained unmatched. Written as DNA, the CDR3 is TGTGCCAGCAGCGTAGTGGGACAGTCCCACTCTGGAAACACCATATATTTT. Its protein product is CASSVVGQSHSGNTIYF.

The V and J genes are TRBV19 and TRBJ2-5; 7 bases line up with TRBD1. The germline CDR1 and CDR2 sequences are LNHDA and SQIVND (reference sequence). V dropped 0 bases and J dropped 9; count of bases not matched to a gene: 4. The CDR3 contains 13 residues. Here the CDR3 DNA reads TGTGCCAGTAGTATAGAGGGGACAGAAGCCCAGTACTTC. This codes for CASSIEGTEAQYF.

This chain uses TRBV5-1 with TRBJ2-3; D is unclear. The CDR3 extends over 12 amino acids. Germline loops: CDR1 SGHRS, CDR2 YFSETQ. The V and J ends lost 6 bases and 1 base respectively, with 6 bases between them. The CDR3, as DNA: TGCGCCAGCAAGCGAGGCACAGATACGCAGTATTTT. Amino acid sequence: CASKRGTDTQYF.

J is TRBJ2-3 and V is TRBV6-2 or TRBV6-3; maybe TRBD2 (6 bases). The V end was cut by 1 base, the J end by 1 base, with 12 bases between. Germline assignment: CDR1 MNHEY and CDR2 SVGEGT. CDR3 length: 16 amino acids. In DNA, the CDR3 is TGTGCCAGCAGTTACTGGGAAACGGGGGGCACAGATACGCAGTATTTT. Residues: CASSYWETGGTDTQYF.

The genes are TRBV2 and TRBJ2-1, with TRBD2 matching over 7 bases. With V trimmed by 3 bases and J by 0 bases, 5 bases remained unmatched. Germline V gene data show CDR1 as SNHLY and CDR2 as FYNNEI. The CDR3 spans 16 residues. The CDR3 nucleotides are TGTGCCAGCAGTGAGTTGCGGGGGAGCTCCTACAATGAGCAGTTCTTC. Protein product: CASSELRGSSYNEQFF.

Details on this clone: A much larger clone differs by one base, so this may be a read error. The CDR3 loop is CASSLGGTYEQYF. The CDR3 DNA is TGTGCCAGCAGCTTAGGAGGGACCTACGAGCAGTACTTC. The chain combines TRBV5-4 with TRBJ2-7; D perhaps matches TRBD2 (6 bases). The CDR3 length is 13 residues. Germline V CDR1 and CDR2: SGHNT, YYREEE (reference sequence). V was pared by 2 bases and J by 2 bases, with 8 bases between.

This chain links TRBV28 with TRBJ1-6; D remains unclear. The ends were cut back, 4 bases at V and 6 bases at J, with 4 bases in the middle. This CDR3 spans 12 amino acids. CDR1 and CDR2 from the germline V gene are MDHEN and SYDVKM. CDR3 nucleotide sequence: TGTGCCAGCAGTTCCGGTAATTCACCCCTCCACTTT. Protein product: CASSSGNSPLHF.

The chain couples TRBV4-2 to TRBJ2-2; 13 nucleotides line up with TRBD2. Germline V gene lookup returns CDR1 LGHNA and CDR2 YNFKEQ. The CDR3 spans 19 residues. V lost 0 bases to trimming and J lost 0 bases; unmatched junction nucleotides: 4. The CDR3 DNA is TGTGCCAGCAGCCAAGAGGCGGGACTAGCGGGGCCGAACACCGGGGAGCTGTTTTTT. As protein: CASSQEAGLAGPNTGELFF.

The CDR3, as DNA: TGTGCCAGCAGCGTCCCCGGGACAGGGGACGGCTACACCTTC. It yields the protein CASSVPGTGDGYTF. The V gene is TRBV7-9, the J gene TRBJ1-2; 10 nucleotides line up with TRBD1. The CDR3 spans 14 residues. V shed 5 bases and J 8 bases; nucleotides not matched to a gene: 8. CDR1 is SEHNR and CDR2 is FQNEAQ in the germline V gene (reference sequence).